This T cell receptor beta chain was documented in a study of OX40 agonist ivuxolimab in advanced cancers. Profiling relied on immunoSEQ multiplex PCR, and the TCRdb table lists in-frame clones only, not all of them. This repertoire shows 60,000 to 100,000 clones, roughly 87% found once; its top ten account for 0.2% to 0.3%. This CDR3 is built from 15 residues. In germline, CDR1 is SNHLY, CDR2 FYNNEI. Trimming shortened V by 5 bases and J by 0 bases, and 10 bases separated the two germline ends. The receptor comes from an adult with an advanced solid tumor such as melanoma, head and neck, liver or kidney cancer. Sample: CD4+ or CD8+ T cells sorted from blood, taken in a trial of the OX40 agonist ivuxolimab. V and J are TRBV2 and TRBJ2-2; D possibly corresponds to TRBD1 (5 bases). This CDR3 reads CASSSKGPNTGELFF. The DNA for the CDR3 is TGTGCCAGCAGTAGTAAGGGGCCGAACACCGGGGAGCTGTTTTTT.